This T cell receptor beta chain comes out of a study of CD8 T cells in ankylosing spondylitis. With molecular barcodes, quantitative 5'-RACE was used to make the TCR beta libraries. TCRdb itself ran the 5' RACE reads through MiXCR, one entry per CDR3 protein. Among about 140,000 distinct CDR3 sequences, around 6.6% were seen once, and the ten largest hold over 10%. Germline CDR1 MDHEN, CDR2 SYDVKM. This CDR3 comprises 13 residues. V dropped 8 bases and J dropped 1 base, with 9 bases sitting between them. This chain joins TRBV28 and TRBJ1-5; no clear D. Sequenced input: blood, either unsorted or a sorted T cell fraction (not recorded which). This sequence was found in a female donor with ankylosing spondylitis or in good health (not recorded which). This CDR3 reads CASFRGSNQPQHF. For the CDR3, the DNA is TGTGCCAGCTTCCGCGGGAGCAATCAGCCCCAGCATTTT.